This T cell receptor beta chain was captured by sequencing in a study of early T cells in non-severe SARS-CoV-2 infection. The CDR3 is 12 residues long. The V end lost 5 bases, the J end lost 2 bases, and 4 bases lay between the germline ends. CDR1 is MNHEY, CDR2 SVGEGT, per germline. This clonotype has a count of ten or more. TCRdb re-derived calls from the 5' RACE reads in MiXCR, one entry per CDR3 protein. The sample shows around 63,000 distinct CDR3 sequences, around 5.7% of them seen only once. Sequences were derived from whole blood, sampled at baseline. This TCR came from an adult who was a healthcare worker with PCR-confirmed SARS-CoV-2 infection or an uninfected control (not recorded which). V is TRBV6-2 or TRBV6-3 and J is TRBJ2-1; D unresolved. The CDR3 sequence: CASSRPYNEQFF. CDR3 coding DNA: TGTGCCAGCAGTCGCCCCTACAATGAGCAGTTCTTC.